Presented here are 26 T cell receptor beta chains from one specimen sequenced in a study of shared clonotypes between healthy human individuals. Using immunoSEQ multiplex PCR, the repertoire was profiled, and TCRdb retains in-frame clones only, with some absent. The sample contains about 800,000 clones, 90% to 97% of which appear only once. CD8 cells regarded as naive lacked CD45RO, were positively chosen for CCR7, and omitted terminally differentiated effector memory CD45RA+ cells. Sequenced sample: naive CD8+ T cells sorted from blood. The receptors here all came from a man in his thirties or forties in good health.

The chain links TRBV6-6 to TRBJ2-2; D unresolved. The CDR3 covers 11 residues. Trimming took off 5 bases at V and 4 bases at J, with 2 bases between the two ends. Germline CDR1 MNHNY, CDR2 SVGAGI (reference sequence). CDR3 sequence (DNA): TGTGCCAGCAGTCTCACCGGGGAGCTGTTTTTT. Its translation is CASSLTGELFF.

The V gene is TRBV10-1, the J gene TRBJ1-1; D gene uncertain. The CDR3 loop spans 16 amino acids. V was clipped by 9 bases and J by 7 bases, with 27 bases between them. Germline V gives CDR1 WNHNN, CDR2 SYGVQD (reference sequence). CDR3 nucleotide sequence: TGCGCCAGAGCAGCCTGCCAGTTCCGAAGCGGTGTTGAAGCTTTCTTT. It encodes CARAACQFRSGVEAFF.

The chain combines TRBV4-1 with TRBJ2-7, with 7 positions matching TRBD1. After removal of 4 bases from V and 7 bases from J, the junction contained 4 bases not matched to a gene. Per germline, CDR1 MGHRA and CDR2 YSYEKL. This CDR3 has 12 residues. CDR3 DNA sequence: TGCGCCAGCAGCCTAGGGGGCGGGGAGCAGTACTTC. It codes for CASSLGGGEQYF.

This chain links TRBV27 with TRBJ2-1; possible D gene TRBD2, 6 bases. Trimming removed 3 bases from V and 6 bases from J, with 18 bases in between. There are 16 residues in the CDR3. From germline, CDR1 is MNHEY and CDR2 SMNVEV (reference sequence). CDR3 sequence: CASSFLSPMEGNEQFF. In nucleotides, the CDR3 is TGTGCCAGCAGTTTCTTATCCCCGATGGAGGGCAATGAGCAGTTCTTC.

For the CDR3, the DNA is TGCAGCGTTGGTAGCGGGAGCGGAAACGAGCAGTACTTC. Protein sequence: CSVGSGSGNEQYF. The chain employs TRBV29-1 and TRBJ2-7; TRBD2 matches 9 bases. CDR1 and CDR2 from the germline V gene are SQVTM and ANQGSEA. The CDR3 has 13 amino acids. V shed 4 bases, J shed 5 bases, and the junction held 6 bases outside the gene matches.

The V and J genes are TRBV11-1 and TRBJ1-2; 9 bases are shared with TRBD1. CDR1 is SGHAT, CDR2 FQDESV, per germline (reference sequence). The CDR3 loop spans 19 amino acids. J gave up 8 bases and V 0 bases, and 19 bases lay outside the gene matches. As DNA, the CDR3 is TGTGCCAGCAGCTTAGCGAGTGAAACCATTTACAGGGGGCTCGGCGGCTACACCTTC. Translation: CASSLASETIYRGLGGYTF.

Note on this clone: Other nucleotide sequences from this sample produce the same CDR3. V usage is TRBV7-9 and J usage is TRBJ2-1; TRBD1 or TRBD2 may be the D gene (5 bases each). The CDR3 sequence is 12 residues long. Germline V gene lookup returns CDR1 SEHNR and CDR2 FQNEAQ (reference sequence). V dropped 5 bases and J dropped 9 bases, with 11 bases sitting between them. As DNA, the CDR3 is TGTGCCAGCAGCCCAGGTGGGGGTGAGCAGTTCTTC. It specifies CASSPGGGEQFF.

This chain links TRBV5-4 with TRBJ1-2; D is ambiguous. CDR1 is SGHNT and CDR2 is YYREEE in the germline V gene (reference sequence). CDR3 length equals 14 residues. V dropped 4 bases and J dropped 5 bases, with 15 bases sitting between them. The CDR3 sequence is CASSTGREFYGYTF. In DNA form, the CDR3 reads TGTGCCAGCAGCACCGGACGGGAGTTTTATGGCTACACCTTC.

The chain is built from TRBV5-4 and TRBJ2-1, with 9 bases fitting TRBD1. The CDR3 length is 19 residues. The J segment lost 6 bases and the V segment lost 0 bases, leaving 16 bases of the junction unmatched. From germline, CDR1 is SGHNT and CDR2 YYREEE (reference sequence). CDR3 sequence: CASSLVGQGFQVVRNEQFF. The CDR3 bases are TGTGCCAGCAGCTTGGTGGGACAGGGCTTCCAGGTGGTACGCAATGAGCAGTTCTTC.

The CDR3 reads CASSLTGSGANVLTF. Written as DNA, the CDR3 is TGTGCCAGCAGCTTAACAGGGTCTGGGGCCAACGTCCTGACTTTC. The chain joins TRBV5-4 to TRBJ2-6, with a tentative D call TRBD1 (6 bases). Trimming took off 2 bases at V and 1 base at J, with 7 bases between the two ends. Germline V gene sequence: CDR1 SGHNT, CDR2 YYREEE (reference sequence). This CDR3 has 15 residues.

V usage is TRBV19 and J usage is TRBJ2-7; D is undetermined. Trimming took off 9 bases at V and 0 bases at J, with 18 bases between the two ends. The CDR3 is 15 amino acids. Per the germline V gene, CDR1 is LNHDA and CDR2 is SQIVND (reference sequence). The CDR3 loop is CARQVESNFSYEQYF. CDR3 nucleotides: TGTGCCAGGCAAGTGGAAAGCAACTTCTCCTACGAGCAGTACTTC.

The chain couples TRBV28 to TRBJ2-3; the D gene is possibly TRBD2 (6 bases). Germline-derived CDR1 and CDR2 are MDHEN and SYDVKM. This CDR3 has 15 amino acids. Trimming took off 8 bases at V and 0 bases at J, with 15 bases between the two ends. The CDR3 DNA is TGTGCCAGCGGCGGGGCGGAGGGAAGCACAGATACGCAGTATTTT. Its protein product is CASGGAEGSTDTQYF.

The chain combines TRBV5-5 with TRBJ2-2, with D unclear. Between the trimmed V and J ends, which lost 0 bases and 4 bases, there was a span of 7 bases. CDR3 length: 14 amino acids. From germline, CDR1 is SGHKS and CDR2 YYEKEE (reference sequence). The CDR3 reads CASSLDGTTGELFF. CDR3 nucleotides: TGTGCCAGCAGCTTGGATGGCACCACCGGGGAGCTGTTTTTT.

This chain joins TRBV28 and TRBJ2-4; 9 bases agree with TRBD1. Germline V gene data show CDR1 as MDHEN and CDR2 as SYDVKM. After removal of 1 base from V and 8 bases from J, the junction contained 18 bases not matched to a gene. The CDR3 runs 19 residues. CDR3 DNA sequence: TGTGCCAGCAGTTTATCTCGGGCTCTCTTCGGGACAGGGAAGGACATTCAGTACTTC. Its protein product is CASSLSRALFGTGKDIQYF.

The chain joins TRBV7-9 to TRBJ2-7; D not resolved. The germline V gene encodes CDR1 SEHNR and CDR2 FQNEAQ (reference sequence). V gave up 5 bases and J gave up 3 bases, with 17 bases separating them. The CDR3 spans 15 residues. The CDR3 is CASSPKGGQIYEQYF. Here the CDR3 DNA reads TGTGCCAGCAGCCCAAAGGGTGGGCAGATCTACGAGCAGTACTTC.

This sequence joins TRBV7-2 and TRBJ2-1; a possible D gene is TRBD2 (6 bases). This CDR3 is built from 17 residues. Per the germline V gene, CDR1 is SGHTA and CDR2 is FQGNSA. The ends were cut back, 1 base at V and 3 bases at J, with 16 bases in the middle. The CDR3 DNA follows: TGTGCCAGCAGCTTAGGACCCGGGGGATCCGGCTACAATGAGCAGTTCTTC. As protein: CASSLGPGGSGYNEQFF.

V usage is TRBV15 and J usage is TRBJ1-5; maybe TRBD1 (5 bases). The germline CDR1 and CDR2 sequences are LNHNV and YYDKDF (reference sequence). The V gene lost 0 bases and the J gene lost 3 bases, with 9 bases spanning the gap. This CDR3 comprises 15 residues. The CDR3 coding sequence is TGTGCCACCAGCAGAGATAAGGGGACCAATCAGCCCCAGCATTTT. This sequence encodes CATSRDKGTNQPQHF.

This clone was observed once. This CDR3 is CASSLGDSGSYEQYF. Written as DNA, the CDR3 is TGTGCCAGCAGTTTAGGAGATAGCGGCTCCTACGAGCAGTACTTC. The V gene is TRBV27, the J gene TRBJ2-7, with D possibly being TRBD2 (6 bases). Trimming left V 2 bases short and J 0 bases short, with 11 bases between. In germline, CDR1 is MNHEY, CDR2 SMNVEV (reference sequence). The CDR3 runs 15 residues.

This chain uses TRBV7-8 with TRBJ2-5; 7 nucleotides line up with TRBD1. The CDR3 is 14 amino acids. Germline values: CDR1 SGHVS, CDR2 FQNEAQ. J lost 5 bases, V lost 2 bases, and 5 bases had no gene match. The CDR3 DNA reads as TGTGCCAGCAGCTTACGAGGGGGCGTCGAGACCCAGTACTTC. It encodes CASSLRGGVETQYF.

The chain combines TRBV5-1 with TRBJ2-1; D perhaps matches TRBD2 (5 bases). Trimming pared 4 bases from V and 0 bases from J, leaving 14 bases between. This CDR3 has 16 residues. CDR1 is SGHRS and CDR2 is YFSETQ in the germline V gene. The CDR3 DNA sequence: TGCGCCAGCAGCCTGACTCTAGCCGCCTCCTACAATGAGCAGTTCTTC. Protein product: CASSLTLAASYNEQFF.

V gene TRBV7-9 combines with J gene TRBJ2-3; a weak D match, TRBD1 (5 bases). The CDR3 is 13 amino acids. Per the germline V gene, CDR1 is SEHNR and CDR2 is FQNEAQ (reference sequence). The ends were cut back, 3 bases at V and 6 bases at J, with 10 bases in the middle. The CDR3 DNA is TGTGCCAGCAGCTTGGGGCCTGGGGATACGCAGTATTTT. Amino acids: CASSLGPGDTQYF.

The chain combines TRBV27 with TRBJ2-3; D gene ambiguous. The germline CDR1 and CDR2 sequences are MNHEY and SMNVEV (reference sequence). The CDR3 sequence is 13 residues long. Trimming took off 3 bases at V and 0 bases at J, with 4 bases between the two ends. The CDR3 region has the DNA TGTGCCAGCAGTTTCAAGAGCACAGATACGCAGTATTTT. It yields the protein CASSFKSTDTQYF.

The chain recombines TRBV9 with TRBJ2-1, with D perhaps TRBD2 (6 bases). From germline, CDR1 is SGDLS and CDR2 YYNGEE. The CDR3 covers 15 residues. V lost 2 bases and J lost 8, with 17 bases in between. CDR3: CASSVPAGPIDEQFF. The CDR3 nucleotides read TGTGCCAGCAGCGTCCCAGCGGGTCCCATTGATGAGCAGTTCTTC.

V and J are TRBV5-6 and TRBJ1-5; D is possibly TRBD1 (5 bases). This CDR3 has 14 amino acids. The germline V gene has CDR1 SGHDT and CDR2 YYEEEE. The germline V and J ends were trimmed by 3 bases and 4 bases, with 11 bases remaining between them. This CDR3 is CASSSGRENQPQHF. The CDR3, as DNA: TGTGCCAGCAGCTCAGGCAGGGAAAATCAGCCCCAGCATTTT.

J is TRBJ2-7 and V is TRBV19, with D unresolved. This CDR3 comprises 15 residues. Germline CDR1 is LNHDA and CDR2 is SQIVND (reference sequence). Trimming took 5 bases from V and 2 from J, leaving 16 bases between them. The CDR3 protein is CASSPSWWGTYEQYF. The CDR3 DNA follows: TGTGCCAGTAGTCCTTCGTGGTGGGGAACCTACGAGCAGTACTTC.

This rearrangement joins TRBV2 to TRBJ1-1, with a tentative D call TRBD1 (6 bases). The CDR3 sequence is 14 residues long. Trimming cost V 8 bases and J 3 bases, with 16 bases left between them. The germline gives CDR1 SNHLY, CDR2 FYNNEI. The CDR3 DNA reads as TGTGCCAGCGGATTAAGGGGGGCACACACTGAAGCTTTCTTT. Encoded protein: CASGLRGAHTEAFF. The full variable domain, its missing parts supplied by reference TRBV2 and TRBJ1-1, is EPEVTQTPSHQVTQMGQEVILRCVPISNHLYFYWYRQILGQKVEFLVSFYNNEISEKSEIFDDQFSVERPDGSNFTLKIRSTKLEDSAMYFCASGLRGAHTEAFFGQGTRLTVV.